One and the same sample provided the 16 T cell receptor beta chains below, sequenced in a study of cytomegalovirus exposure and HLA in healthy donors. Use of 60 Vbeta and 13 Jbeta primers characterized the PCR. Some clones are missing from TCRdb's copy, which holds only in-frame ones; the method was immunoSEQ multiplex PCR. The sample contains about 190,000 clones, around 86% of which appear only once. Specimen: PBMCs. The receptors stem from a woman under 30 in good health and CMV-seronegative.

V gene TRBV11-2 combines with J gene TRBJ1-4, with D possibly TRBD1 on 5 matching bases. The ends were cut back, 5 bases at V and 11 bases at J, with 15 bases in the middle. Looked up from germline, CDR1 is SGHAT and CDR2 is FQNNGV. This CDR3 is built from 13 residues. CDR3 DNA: TGTGCCAGCAGCGAGGACCGCCGGGGGAAACTGTTTTTT. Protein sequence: CASSEDRRGKLFF.

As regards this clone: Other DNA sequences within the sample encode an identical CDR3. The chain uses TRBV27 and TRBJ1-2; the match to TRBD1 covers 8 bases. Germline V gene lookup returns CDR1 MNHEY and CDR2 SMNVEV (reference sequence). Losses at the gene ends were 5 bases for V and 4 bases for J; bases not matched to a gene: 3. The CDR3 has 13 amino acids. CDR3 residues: CASSDRGGYGYTF. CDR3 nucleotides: TGTGCCAGCAGTGACAGGGGCGGCTATGGCTACACCTTC.

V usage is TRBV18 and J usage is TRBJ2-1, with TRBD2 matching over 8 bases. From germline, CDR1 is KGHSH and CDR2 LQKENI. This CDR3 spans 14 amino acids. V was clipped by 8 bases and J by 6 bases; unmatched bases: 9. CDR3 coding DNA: TGTGCCAGCCTCATCAAGCGGGAGTTCAATGAGCAGTTCTTC. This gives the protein CASLIKREFNEQFF.

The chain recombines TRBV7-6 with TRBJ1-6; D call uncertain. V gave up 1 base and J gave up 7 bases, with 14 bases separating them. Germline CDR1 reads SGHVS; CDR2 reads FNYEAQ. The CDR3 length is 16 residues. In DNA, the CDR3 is TGTGCCAGCAGCTTAGGGAACCGAGGGTCCAATTCACCCCTCCACTTT. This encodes CASSLGNRGSNSPLHF.

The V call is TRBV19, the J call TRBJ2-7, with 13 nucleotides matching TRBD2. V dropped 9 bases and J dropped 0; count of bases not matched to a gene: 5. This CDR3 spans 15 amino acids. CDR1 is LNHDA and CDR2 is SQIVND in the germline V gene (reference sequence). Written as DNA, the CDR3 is TGTGCCAGCAGGACTAGCGGGGGCAACTCCTACGAGCAGTACTTC. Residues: CASRTSGGNSYEQYF. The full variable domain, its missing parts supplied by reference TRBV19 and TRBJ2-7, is DGGITQSPKYLFRKEGQNVTLSCEQNLNHDAMYWYRQDPGQGLRLIYYSQIVNDFQKGDIAEGYSVSREKKESFPLTVTSAQKNPTAFYLCASRTSGGNSYEQYFGPGTRLTVT.

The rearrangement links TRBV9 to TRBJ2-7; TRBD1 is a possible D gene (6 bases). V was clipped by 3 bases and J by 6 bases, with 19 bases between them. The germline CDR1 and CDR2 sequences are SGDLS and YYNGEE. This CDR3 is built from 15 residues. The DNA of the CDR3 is TGTGCCAGCAGCGGACCCACAGGGAGATATCGCGAGCAGTACTTC. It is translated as CASSGPTGRYREQYF. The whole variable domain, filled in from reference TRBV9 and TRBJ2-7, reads DSGVTQTPKHLITATGQRVTLRCSPRSGDLSVYWYQQSLDQGLQFLIQYYNGEERAKGNILERFSAQQFPDLHSELNLSSLELGDSALYFCASSGPTGRYREQYFGPGTRLTVT.

The DNA of the CDR3 is TGTGCCAGCAGTTACCCGGGACAGGGGAGGGAGACCCAGTACTTC. It is translated as CASSYPGQGRETQYF. The chain employs TRBV6-5 and TRBJ2-5; 10 bases match TRBD1. J gave up 5 bases and V 2 bases, and 5 bases lay outside the gene matches. The CDR3 is made up of 15 amino acids. CDR1 and CDR2 from the germline V gene are MNHEY and SVGAGI.

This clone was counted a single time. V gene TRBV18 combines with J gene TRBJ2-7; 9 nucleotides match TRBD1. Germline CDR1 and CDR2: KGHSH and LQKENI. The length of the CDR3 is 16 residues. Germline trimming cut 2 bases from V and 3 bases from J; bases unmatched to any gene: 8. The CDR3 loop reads CASSPAGGTGIYEQYF. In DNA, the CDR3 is TGTGCCAGCTCACCAGCGGGCGGGACAGGGATCTACGAGCAGTACTTC. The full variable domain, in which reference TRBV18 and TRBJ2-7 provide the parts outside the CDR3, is NAGVMQNPRHLVRRRGQEARLRCSPMKGHSHVYWYRQLPEEGLKFMVYLQKENIIDESGMPKERFSAEFPKEGPSILRIQQVVRGDSAAYFCASSPAGGTGIYEQYFGPGTRLTVT.

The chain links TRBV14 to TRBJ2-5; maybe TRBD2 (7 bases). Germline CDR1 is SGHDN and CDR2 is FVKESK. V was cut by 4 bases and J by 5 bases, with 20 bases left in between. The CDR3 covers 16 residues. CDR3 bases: TGTGCCAGCAGCCTAACCGGAGGGGGGGCGAAGGAGACCCAGTACTTC. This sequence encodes CASSLTGGGAKETQYF.

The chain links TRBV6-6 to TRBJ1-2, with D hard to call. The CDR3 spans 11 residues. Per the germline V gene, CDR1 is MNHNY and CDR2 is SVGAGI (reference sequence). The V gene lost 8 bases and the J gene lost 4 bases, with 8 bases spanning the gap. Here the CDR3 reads CASGESYGYTF. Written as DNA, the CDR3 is TGTGCCAGCGGGGAGTCCTATGGCTACACCTTC.

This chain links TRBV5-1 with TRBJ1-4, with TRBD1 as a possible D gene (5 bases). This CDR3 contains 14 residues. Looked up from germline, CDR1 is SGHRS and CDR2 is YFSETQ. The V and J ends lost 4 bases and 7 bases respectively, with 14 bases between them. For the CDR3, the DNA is TGCGCCAGCAGCCCTGCTCCCGGGGGTGAAAAACTGTTTTTT. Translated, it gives CASSPAPGGEKLFF.

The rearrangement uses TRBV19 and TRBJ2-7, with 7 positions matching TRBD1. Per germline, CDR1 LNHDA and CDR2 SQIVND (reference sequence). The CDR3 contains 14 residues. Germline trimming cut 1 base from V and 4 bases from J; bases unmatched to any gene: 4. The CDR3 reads CASSIAHRGYEQYF. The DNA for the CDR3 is TGTGCCAGTAGTATAGCACACAGGGGTTACGAGCAGTACTTC.

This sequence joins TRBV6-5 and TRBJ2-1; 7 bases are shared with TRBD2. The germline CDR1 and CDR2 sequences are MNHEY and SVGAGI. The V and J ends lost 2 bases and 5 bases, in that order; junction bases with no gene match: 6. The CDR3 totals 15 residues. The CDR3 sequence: CASSYTGLEDNEQFF. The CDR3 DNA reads TGTGCCAGCAGTTACACAGGACTAGAAGACAATGAGCAGTTCTTC.

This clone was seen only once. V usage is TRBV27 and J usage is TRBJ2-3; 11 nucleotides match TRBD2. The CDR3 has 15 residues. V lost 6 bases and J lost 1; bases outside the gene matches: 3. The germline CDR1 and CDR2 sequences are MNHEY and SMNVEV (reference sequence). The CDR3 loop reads CASRPGLAGTDTQYF. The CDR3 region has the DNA TGTGCCAGCAGACCGGGACTAGCGGGCACAGATACGCAGTATTTT.

The CDR3 spells CASKGTSTTGELFF. The DNA for the CDR3 is TGTGCCAGCAAAGGGACTAGCACCACCGGGGAGCTGTTTTTT. The chain uses TRBV6-5 and TRBJ2-2; 9 nucleotides align to TRBD2. The CDR3 length is 14 residues. Germline CDR1 reads MNHEY; CDR2 reads SVGAGI. Trimming cost V 7 bases and J 4 bases; bases outside gene matches: 4.

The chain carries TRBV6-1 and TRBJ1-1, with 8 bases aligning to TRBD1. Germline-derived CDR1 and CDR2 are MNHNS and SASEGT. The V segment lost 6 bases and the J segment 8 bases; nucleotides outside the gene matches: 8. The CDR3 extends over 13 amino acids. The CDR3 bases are TGTGCCAGCAGGTCGACAGGGGCAGCGGAAGCTTTCTTT. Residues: CASRSTGAAEAFF.